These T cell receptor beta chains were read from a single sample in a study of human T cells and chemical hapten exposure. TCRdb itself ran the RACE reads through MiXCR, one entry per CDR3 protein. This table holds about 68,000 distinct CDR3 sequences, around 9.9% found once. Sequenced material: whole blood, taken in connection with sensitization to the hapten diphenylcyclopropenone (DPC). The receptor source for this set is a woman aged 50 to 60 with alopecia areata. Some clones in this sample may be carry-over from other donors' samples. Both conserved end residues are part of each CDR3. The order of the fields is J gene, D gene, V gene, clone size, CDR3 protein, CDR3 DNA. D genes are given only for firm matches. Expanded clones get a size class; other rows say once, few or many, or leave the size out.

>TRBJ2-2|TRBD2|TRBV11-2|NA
CASSLVAGGPRTGELFF
TGTGCCAGCAGCTTAGTAGCGGGAGGGCCGCGGACCGGGGAGCTGTTTTTT
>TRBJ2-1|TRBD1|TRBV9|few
CASSPDGDRTNNEQFF
TGTGCCAGCAGCCCCGACGGGGACAGGACCAACAATGAGCAGTTCTTC
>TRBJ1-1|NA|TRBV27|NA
CASSFRQTQMNTEAFF
TGTGCCAGCAGTTTCCGGCAGACCCAAATGAACACTGAAGCTTTCTTT
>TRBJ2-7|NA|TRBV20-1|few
CSASGTLQGSYEQYF
TGCAGTGCTAGCGGGACTCTTCAGGGCTCCTACGAGCAGTACTTC
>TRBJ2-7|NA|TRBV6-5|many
CASRPSGPYEQYF
TGTGCCAGCAGACCCTCGGGCCCCTACGAGCAGTACTTC
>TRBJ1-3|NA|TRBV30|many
CAWSRTRTSGNTIYF
TGTGCCTGGAGTAGGACACGTACCTCTGGAAACACCATATATTTT
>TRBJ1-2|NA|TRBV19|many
CASEGYTF
TGTGCCAGTGAAGGCTACACCTTC
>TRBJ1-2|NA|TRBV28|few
CASSLPRTDGYTF
TGTGCCAGCAGTTTACCCCGAACGGATGGCTACACCTTC
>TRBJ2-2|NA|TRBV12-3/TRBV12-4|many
CASRSPGGLFF
TGTGCCAGCCGGAGCCCCGGGGGTCTGTTTTTT
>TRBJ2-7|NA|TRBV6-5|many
CASSYSPSSSYEQYF
TGTGCCAGCAGTTACAGTCCTAGCTCATCCTACGAGCAGTACTTC
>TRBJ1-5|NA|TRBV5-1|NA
CASSLAGASNQPQHF
TGCGCCAGCAGCTTAGCAGGTGCGAGCAATCAGCCCCAGCATTTT
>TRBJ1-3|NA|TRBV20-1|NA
CSAQRRRTSGNTIYF
TGCAGTGCCCAACGACGCAGGACCTCTGGAAACACCATATATTTT
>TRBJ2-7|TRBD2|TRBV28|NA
CASSEPGLGEQYF
TGTGCCAGCAGTGAACCGGGACTAGGCGAGCAGTACTTC
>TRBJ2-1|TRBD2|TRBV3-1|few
CASSQDGRGLSEQFF
TGTGCCAGCAGCCAAGATGGGCGGGGGTTGTCTGAGCAGTTCTTC
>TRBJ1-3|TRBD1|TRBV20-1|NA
CSVEGQPVGNTIYF
TGCAGTGTTGAGGGACAGCCGGTAGGAAACACCATATATTTT
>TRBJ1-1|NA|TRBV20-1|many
CSAREPLTEAFF
TGCAGTGCTAGAGAACCCCTCACTGAAGCTTTCTTT
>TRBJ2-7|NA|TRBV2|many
CASSRGEQYF
TGTGCCAGCAGTCGCGGGGAGCAGTACTTC
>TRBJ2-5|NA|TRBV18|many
CASSPGQPPETQYF
TGTGCCAGCTCACCAGGACAGCCCCCGGAGACCCAGTACTTC
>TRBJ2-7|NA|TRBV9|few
CASSTSGEQYF
TGTGCCAGCAGCACCTCTGGCGAGCAGTACTTC
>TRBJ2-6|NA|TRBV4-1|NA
CASSQGRVSGANVLTF
TGCGCCAGCAGCCAAGGGAGGGTCTCTGGGGCCAACGTCCTGACTTTC
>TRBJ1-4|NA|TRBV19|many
CASSDTGVEKLFF
TGTGCCAGTAGTGATACGGGAGTTGAAAAACTGTTTTTT
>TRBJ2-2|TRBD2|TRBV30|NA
CAWSVVLAATGELFF
TGTGCCTGGAGTGTAGTACTAGCGGCCACCGGGGAGCTGTTTTTT